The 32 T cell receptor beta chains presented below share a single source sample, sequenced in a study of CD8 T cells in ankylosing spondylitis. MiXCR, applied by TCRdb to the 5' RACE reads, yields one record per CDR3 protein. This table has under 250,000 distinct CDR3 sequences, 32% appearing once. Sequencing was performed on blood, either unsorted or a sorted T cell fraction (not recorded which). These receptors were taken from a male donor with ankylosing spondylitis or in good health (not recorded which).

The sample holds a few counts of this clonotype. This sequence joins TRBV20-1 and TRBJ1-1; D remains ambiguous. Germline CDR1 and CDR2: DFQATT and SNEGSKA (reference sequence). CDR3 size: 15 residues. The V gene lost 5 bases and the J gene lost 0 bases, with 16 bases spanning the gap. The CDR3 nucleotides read TGCAGTGCTTCGCCCAGGAGGCGGTTGAACACTGAAGCTTTCTTT. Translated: CSASPRRRLNTEAFF.

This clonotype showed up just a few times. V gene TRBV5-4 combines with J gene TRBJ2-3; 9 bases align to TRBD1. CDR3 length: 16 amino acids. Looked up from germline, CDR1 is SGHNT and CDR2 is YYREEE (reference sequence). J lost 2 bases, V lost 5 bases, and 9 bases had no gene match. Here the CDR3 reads CASRPRDRAFTDTQYF. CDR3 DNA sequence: TGTGCCAGCAGACCTAGGGACAGGGCCTTCACAGATACGCAGTATTTT.

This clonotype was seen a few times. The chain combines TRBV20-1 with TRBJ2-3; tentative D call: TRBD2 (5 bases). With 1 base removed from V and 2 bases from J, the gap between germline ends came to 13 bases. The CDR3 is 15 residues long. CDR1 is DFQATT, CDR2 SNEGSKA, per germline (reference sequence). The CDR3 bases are TGCAGTGCTAGAGGGCCTAGCTTGACCACAGATACGCAGTATTTT. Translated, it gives CSARGPSLTTDTQYF.

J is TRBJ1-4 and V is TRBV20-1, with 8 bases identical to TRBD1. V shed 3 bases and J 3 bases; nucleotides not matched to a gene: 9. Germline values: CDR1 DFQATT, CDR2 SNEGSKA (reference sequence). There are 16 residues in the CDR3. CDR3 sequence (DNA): TGCAGTGCTAGCCTGACAGGGGAGGCGGCTAATGAAAAACTGTTTTTT. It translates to CSASLTGEAANEKLFF.

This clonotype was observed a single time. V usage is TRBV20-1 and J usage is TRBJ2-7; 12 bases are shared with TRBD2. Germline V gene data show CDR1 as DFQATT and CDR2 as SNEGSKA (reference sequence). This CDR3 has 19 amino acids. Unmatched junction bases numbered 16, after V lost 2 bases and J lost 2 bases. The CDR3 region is CSARRWIGTSGRFPYEQYF. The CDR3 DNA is TGCAGTGCTAGAAGGTGGATCGGGACTAGCGGGCGGTTTCCCTACGAGCAGTACTTC.

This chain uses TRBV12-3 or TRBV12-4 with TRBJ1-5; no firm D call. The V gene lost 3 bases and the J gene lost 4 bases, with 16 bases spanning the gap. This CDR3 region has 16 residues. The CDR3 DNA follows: TGTGCCAGCAGTTTCCCCCGTAACGGCGGGAATCAGCCCCAGCATTTT. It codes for CASSFPRNGGNQPQHF.

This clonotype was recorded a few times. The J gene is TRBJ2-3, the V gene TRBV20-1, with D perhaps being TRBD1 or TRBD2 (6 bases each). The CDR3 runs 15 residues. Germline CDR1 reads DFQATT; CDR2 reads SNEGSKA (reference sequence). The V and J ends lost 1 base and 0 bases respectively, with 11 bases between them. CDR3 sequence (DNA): TGCAGTGCTAGAGTACTGGGGGGCAGCACAGATACGCAGTATTTT. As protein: CSARVLGGSTDTQYF.

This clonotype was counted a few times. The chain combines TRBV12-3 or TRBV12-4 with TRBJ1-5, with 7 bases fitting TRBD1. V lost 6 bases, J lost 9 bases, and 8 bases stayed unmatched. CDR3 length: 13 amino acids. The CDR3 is CASSSTGVGPQHF. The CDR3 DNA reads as TGTGCCAGCAGCAGTACAGGGGTCGGGCCCCAGCATTTT.

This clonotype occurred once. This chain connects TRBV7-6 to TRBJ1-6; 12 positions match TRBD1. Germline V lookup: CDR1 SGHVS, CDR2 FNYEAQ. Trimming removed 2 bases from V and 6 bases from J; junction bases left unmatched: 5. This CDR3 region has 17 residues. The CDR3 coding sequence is TGTGCCAGCAGCTTACTGGGACAGGGGGCTGGTAATTCACCCCTCCACTTT. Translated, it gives CASSLLGQGAGNSPLHF.

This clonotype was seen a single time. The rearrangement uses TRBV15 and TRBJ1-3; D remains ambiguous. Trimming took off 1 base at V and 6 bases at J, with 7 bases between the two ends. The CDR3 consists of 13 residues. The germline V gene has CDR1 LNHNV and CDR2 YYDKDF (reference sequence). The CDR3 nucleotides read TGTGCCACCAGCAGAGTGGGAGTAAACACCATATATTTT. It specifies CATSRVGVNTIYF.

CDR3 sequence (DNA): TGTGCCAGCAGTAGCGGGTTGAACACCGGGGAGCTGTTTTTT. It translates to CASSSGLNTGELFF. This chain connects TRBV6-1 to TRBJ2-2; the D gene is possibly TRBD2 (6 bases). Trimming pared 5 bases from V and 1 base from J, leaving 8 bases between. This CDR3 spans 14 amino acids. Germline V gene sequence: CDR1 MNHNS, CDR2 SASEGT.

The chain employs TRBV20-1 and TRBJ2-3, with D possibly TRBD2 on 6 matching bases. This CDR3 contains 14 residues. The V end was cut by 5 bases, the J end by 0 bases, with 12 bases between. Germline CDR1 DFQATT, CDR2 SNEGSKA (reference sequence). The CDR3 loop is CSALRDSSTDTQYF. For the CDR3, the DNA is TGCAGTGCTCTGAGGGACTCCAGCACAGATACGCAGTATTTT.

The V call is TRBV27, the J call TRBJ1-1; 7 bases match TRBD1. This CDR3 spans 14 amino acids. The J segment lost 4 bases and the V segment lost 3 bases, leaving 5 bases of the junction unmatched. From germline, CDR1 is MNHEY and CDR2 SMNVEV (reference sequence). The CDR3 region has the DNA TGTGCCAGCAGTTTTGGGCAGGGGGTCACTGAAGCTTTCTTT. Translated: CASSFGQGVTEAFF.

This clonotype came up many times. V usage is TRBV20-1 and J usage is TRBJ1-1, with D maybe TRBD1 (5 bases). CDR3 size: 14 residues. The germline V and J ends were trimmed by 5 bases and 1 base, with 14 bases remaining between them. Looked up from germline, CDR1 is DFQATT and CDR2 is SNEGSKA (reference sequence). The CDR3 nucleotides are TGCAGTGCTCACGTTGGGGGGGGGAACACTGAAGCTTTCTTT. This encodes CSAHVGGGNTEAFF.

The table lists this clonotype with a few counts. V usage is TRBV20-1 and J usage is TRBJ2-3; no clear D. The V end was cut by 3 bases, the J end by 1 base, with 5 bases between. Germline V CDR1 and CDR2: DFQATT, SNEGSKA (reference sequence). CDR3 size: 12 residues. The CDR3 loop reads CSASSRTDTQYF. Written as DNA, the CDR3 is TGCAGTGCTAGTTCACGCACAGATACGCAGTATTTT.

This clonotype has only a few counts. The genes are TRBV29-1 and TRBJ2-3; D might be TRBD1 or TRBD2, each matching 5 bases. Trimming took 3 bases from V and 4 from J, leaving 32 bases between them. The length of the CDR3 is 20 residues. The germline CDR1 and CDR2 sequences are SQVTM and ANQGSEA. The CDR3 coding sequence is TGCAGCGTTGAGGCGGTTGCCCGGGACCGAAGGGCCTCCAAGCCAGATACGCAGTATTTT. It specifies CSVEAVARDRRASKPDTQYF.

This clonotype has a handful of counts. For the CDR3, the DNA is TGTGCCAGCAGTCGCAGAGGGGGGAGCACAGATACGCAGTATTTT. Protein product: CASSRRGGSTDTQYF. The chain recombines TRBV6-1 with TRBJ2-3; D possibly matches TRBD1 or TRBD2 (6 bases each). Trimming shortened V by 5 bases and J by 0 bases, and 12 bases separated the two germline ends. The germline gives CDR1 MNHNS, CDR2 SASEGT. The CDR3 contains 15 residues.

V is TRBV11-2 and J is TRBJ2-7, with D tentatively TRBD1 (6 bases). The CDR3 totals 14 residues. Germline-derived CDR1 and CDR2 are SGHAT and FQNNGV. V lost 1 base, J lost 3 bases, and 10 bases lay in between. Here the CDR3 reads CASSLAGTLYEQYF. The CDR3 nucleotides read TGTGCCAGCAGCTTAGCGGGGACACTCTACGAGCAGTACTTC.

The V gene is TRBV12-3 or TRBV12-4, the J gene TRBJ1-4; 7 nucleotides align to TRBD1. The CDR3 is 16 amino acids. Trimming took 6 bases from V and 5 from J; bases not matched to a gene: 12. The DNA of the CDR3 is TGTGCCAGCAGACAGGGACAGATTCTTTACAATGAAAAACTGTTTTTT. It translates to CASRQGQILYNEKLFF.

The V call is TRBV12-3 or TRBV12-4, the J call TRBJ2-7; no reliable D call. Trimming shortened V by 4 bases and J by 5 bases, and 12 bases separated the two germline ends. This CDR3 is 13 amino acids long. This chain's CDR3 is CASSSLVADEQYF. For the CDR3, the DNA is TGTGCCAGCAGTTCCCTGGTAGCCGACGAGCAGTACTTC.

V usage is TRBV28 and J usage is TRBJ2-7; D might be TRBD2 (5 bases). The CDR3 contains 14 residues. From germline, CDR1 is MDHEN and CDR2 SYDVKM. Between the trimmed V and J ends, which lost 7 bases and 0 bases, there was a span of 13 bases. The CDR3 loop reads CASTRTGFSYEQYF. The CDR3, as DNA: TGTGCCAGCACCCGGACGGGGTTCTCCTACGAGCAGTACTTC.

The CDR3 DNA sequence: TGCGCCAGCAGCCAAGATTACGGGTCCTACAATGAGCAGTTCTTC. Amino acid sequence: CASSQDYGSYNEQFF. The V gene is TRBV4-1, the J gene TRBJ2-1; D remains ambiguous. Trimming cost V 0 bases and J 1 base, with 7 bases left between them. Germline-derived CDR1 and CDR2 are MGHRA and YSYEKL. CDR3 size: 15 residues.

The CDR3 coding sequence is TGCGCCAGCAGCTTGAGACAGGGGAATTACGAGCAGTACTTC. It yields the protein CASSLRQGNYEQYF. The gene calls are TRBV5-1 and TRBJ2-7; TRBD1 aligns across 8 bases. Germline trimming cut 1 base from V and 4 bases from J; bases unmatched to any gene: 4. The CDR3 sequence is 14 residues long. Germline CDR1 SGHRS, CDR2 YFSETQ.

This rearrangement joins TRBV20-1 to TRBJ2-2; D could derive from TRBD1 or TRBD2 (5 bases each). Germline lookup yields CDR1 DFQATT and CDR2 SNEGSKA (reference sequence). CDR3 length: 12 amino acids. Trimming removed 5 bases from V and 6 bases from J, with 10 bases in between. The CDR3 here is CSAVGVAGELFF. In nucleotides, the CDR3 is TGCAGTGCTGTGGGGGTCGCCGGGGAGCTGTTTTTT.

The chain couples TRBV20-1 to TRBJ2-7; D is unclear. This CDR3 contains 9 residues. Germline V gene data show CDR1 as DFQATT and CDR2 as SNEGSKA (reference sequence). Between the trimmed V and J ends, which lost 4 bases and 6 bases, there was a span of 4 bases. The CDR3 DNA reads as TGCAGTGCTAACGGCGAGCAGTACTTC. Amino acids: CSANGEQYF.

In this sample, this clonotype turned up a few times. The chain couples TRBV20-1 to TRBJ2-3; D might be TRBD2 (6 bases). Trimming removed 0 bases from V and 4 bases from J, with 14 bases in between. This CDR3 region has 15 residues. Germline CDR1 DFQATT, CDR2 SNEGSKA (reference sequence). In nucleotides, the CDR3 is TGCAGTGCTAGAGATTCGGGCGGGGTCGCAGATACGCAGTATTTT. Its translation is CSARDSGGVADTQYF.

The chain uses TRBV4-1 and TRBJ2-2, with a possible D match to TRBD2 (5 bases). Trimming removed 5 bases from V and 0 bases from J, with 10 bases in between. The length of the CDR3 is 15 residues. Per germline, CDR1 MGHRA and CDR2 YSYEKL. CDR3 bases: TGCGCCAGCAGCGACGACGGGGCGAACACCGGGGAGCTGTTTTTT. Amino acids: CASSDDGANTGELFF.

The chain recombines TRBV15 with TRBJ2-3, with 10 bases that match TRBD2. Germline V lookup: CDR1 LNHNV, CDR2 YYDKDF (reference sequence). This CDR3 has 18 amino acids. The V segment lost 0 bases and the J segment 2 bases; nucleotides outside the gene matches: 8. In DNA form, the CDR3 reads TGTGCCACCAGCAGAGATCAGAGGACTAGCGGATACACAGATACGCAGTATTTT. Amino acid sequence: CATSRDQRTSGYTDTQYF.

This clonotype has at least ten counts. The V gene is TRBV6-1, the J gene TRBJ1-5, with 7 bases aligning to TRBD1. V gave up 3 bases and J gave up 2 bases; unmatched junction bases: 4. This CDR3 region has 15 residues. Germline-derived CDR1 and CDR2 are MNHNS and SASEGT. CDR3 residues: CASSEGQRGNQPQHF. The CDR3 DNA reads TGTGCCAGCAGTGAGGGACAGCGGGGCAATCAGCCCCAGCATTTT.

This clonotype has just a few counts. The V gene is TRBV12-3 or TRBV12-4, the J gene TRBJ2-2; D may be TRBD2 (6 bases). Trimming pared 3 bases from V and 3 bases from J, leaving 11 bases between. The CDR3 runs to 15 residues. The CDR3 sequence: CASSLGLTYTGELFF. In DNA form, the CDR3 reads TGTGCCAGCAGTTTGGGACTGACGTACACCGGGGAGCTGTTTTTT.

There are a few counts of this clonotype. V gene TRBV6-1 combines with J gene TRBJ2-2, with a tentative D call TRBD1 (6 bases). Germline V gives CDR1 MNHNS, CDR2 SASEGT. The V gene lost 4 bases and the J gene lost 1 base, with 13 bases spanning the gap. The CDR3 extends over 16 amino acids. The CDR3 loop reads CASSVIRGQNTGELFF. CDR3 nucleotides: TGTGCCAGCAGTGTTATCAGGGGCCAGAACACCGGGGAGCTGTTTTTT.

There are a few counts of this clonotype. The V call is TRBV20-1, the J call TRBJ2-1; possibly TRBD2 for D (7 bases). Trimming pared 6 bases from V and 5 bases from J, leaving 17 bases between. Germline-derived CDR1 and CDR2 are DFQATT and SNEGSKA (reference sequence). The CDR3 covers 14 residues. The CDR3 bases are TGCAGTGCCCGAAGGGGGGGCCTAGACAATGAGCAGTTCTTC. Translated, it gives CSARRGGLDNEQFF.